The following is a T cell receptor beta chain sequence with its context. 13 Jbeta primers and 60 Vbeta primers were used for the PCR. Sequenced by immunoSEQ multiplex PCR; TCRdb stores in-frame clones only, minus some. The sample records under 200,000 clones, around three quarters being singletons. This entry is derived from a study of cytomegalovirus exposure and HLA in healthy donors. Per the germline V gene, CDR1 is SGHTA and CDR2 is FQGNSA. CDR3 length equals 14 residues. V was clipped by 5 bases and J by 0 bases, with 8 bases between them. Material: PBMCs. The sequence was collected from a young woman in good health and CMV-seropositive. This chain links TRBV7-2 with TRBJ2-1; D gene ambiguous. Here the CDR3 DNA reads TGTGCCAGCAGCCCCAAAAACTCCTACAATGAGCAGTTCTTC. Translation gives CASSPKNSYNEQFF.